This TCR beta chain was captured in a study of graft-versus-host responses after intestinal transplantation. Using immunoSEQ multiplex PCR, the repertoire was profiled, and TCRdb retains in-frame clones only, with some absent. The sample contains around 18,000 clones, roughly 94% of which appear only once. Germline-derived CDR1 and CDR2 are SEHNR and FQNEAQ (reference sequence). V shed 3 bases and J shed 3 bases, with 8 bases lying between them. This CDR3 has 13 amino acids. This TCR came from a human patient who received an intestinal transplant, so some T cells may come from the graft donor. J is TRBJ2-5 and V is TRBV7-9, with D unclear. The source was PBMCs, collected 23 days after intestinal transplant. The CDR3: CASSFGLEETQYF. The CDR3 nucleotides are TGTGCCAGCAGCTTTGGTCTAGAAGAGACCCAGTACTTC.